This is a list of T cell receptor beta chains from one sample in a study of T cell repertoires in cytomegalovirus infection. TCRdb re-analysed the reads in MiXCR, keeping a single row per CDR3 protein. The profile shows approximately 200,000 distinct CDR3 sequences, 25% to 30% of them singletons. The material sequenced was PBMCs. These receptors were collected from a human donor in good health (CMV status not recorded). Some clones in this sample may be carry-over from other donors' samples. Each CDR3 is given with its conserved first and last residue. The order of the fields is V gene, clone size, D gene, J gene, CDR3 DNA, CDR3 protein. A D gene is named only where the DNA matches it firmly. The listing skips clone size in some rows; elsewhere it reads once, few, many or a size class.

v_call: TRBV7-2; clone_size: few; d_call: TRBD1; j_call: TRBJ2-4; cdr3_nt: TGTGCCAGTAGGGGGCTAGCCAAAAACATTCAGTACTTC; cdr3_aa: CASRGLAKNIQYF
v_call: TRBV29-1; clone_size: many; d_call: .; j_call: TRBJ2-7; cdr3_nt: TGCAGCGTTGAAGTCGGGCAGAACTCCTACGAGCAGTACTTC; cdr3_aa: CSVEVGQNSYEQYF
v_call: TRBV7-2; clone_size: few; d_call: .; j_call: TRBJ2-7; cdr3_nt: TGTGCCAGCAGCTTATCCCACGGAAGGGACGAGCAGTACTTC; cdr3_aa: CASSLSHGRDEQYF
v_call: TRBV7-2; clone_size: many; d_call: .; j_call: TRBJ2-7; cdr3_nt: TGTGCCAGCAGCTGGACGGGCTCCCGGGACTACGAGCAGTACTTC; cdr3_aa: CASSWTGSRDYEQYF
v_call: TRBV7-9; clone_size: .; d_call: .; j_call: TRBJ2-5; cdr3_nt: TGTGCCAGCAGAACGGTTGCCGAAGAGACCCAGTACTTC; cdr3_aa: CASRTVAEETQYF
v_call: TRBV29-1; clone_size: few; d_call: .; j_call: TRBJ1-2; cdr3_nt: TGCAGCGTGAGGGGAGGGGGTTTAGGGATCTATGGCTACACCTTC; cdr3_aa: CSVRGGGLGIYGYTF
v_call: TRBV20-1; clone_size: .; d_call: TRBD2; j_call: TRBJ2-2; cdr3_nt: TGCAGTGCTGGGGGGGGGTTTGGACACAACACCGGGGAGCTGTTTTTT; cdr3_aa: CSAGGGFGHNTGELFF
v_call: TRBV6-2/TRBV6-3; clone_size: few; d_call: TRBD2; j_call: TRBJ2-3; cdr3_nt: TGTGCCAGCAGTTACGGGACTAGAGATGCCGCAGATACGCAGTATTTT; cdr3_aa: CASSYGTRDAADTQYF
v_call: TRBV7-3; clone_size: many; d_call: TRBD1; j_call: TRBJ2-2; cdr3_nt: TGTGCCAGCAGACGGGGACAGGGGACCGGGGAGCTGTTTTTT; cdr3_aa: CASRRGQGTGELFF
v_call: TRBV20-1; clone_size: few; d_call: .; j_call: TRBJ2-3; cdr3_nt: TGCAGTGCTTATTCTTCGGGGGTTTTAGATACGCAGTATTTT; cdr3_aa: CSAYSSGVLDTQYF
v_call: TRBV2; clone_size: .; d_call: TRBD2; j_call: TRBJ2-1; cdr3_nt: TGTGCCAGCAGTGATTTAACTAGCGGGGGGGCAGATGAGCAGTTCTTC; cdr3_aa: CASSDLTSGGADEQFF
v_call: TRBV29-1; clone_size: .; d_call: TRBD1; j_call: TRBJ1-4; cdr3_nt: TGCAGCGCACAACAGGGGAGGGAAAAACTGTTTTTT; cdr3_aa: CSAQQGREKLFF
v_call: TRBV3-1; clone_size: few; d_call: .; j_call: TRBJ1-1; cdr3_nt: TGTGCCAGCAGCCATAAGGGTTACACTGAAGCTTTCTTT; cdr3_aa: CASSHKGYTEAFF
v_call: TRBV2; clone_size: .; d_call: .; j_call: TRBJ1-5; cdr3_nt: TGTGCCAGCAGGGGAAGTAGCAATCAGCCCCAGCATTTT; cdr3_aa: CASRGSSNQPQHF
v_call: TRBV7-9; clone_size: many; d_call: .; j_call: TRBJ1-2; cdr3_nt: TGTGCCAGCAGCTCGAGCAGGGGCGCAGGAAAACGTAACTATGGCTACACCTTC; cdr3_aa: CASSSSRGAGKRNYGYTF
v_call: TRBV20-1; clone_size: few; d_call: .; j_call: TRBJ2-7; cdr3_nt: TGCAGTGCTAGAGACAGGGTCCTTCTACAGCAGTACTTC; cdr3_aa: CSARDRVLLQQYF
v_call: TRBV7-2; clone_size: .; d_call: TRBD1; j_call: TRBJ2-7; cdr3_nt: TGTGCCAGCAGCCCCCTTGAGGACAGGAGACGAGCCTACGAGCAGTACTTC; cdr3_aa: CASSPLEDRRRAYEQYF
v_call: TRBV2; clone_size: .; d_call: .; j_call: TRBJ2-7; cdr3_nt: TGTGCCAGCACGGTGATCGGGGGCGGAACCTACGAGCAGTACTTC; cdr3_aa: CASTVIGGGTYEQYF
v_call: TRBV7-2; clone_size: .; d_call: TRBD1; j_call: TRBJ1-2; cdr3_nt: TGTGCCAGCAGTCCAACAGGGGGTAACTATGGCTACACCTTC; cdr3_aa: CASSPTGGNYGYTF
v_call: TRBV6-5; clone_size: .; d_call: TRBD2; j_call: TRBJ2-3; cdr3_nt: TGTGCCAGCAGTCGCCGGACTAGCGGTGGCCGCGATACGCAGTATTTT; cdr3_aa: CASSRRTSGGRDTQYF
v_call: TRBV20-1; clone_size: .; d_call: .; j_call: TRBJ1-2; cdr3_nt: TGCAGTGCGATCACGAGGGGGATGGACTATGGCTACACCTTC; cdr3_aa: CSAITRGMDYGYTF
v_call: TRBV6-2/TRBV6-3; clone_size: .; d_call: .; j_call: TRBJ1-1; cdr3_nt: TGTGCCAGCAGTTACGCTAGAGGTATGAACACTGAAGCTTTCTTT; cdr3_aa: CASSYARGMNTEAFF
v_call: TRBV29-1; clone_size: .; d_call: TRBD2; j_call: TRBJ2-2; cdr3_nt: TGCAGCGTTGAACTGGTACTAGCGGGGGGTCGCCGGACCGGGGAGCTGTTTTTT; cdr3_aa: CSVELVLAGGRRTGELFF
v_call: TRBV12-3/TRBV12-4; clone_size: few; d_call: .; j_call: TRBJ2-7; cdr3_nt: TGTGCCAGCAGCAGGGGAAAACGGAACGAGCAGTACTTC; cdr3_aa: CASSRGKRNEQYF
v_call: TRBV6-5; clone_size: .; d_call: TRBD1; j_call: TRBJ1-2; cdr3_nt: TGTGCCAGCAGCCGGGGACAGGTCTATGGCTACACCTTC; cdr3_aa: CASSRGQVYGYTF
v_call: TRBV2; clone_size: few; d_call: TRBD2; j_call: TRBJ2-2; cdr3_nt: TGTGCCAGCAGTGAGACTAGCGGGGGGGCCTTGATTGGCGGGGAGCTGTTTTTT; cdr3_aa: CASSETSGGALIGGELFF